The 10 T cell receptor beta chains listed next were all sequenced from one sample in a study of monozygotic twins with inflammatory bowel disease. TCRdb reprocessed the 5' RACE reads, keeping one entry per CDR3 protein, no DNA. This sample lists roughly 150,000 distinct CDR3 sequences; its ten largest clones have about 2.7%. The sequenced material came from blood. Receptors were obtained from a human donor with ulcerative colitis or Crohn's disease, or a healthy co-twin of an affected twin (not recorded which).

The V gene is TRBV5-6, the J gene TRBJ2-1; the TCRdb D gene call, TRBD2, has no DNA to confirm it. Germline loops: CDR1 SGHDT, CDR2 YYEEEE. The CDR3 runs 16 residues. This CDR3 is CASSPGLAGGYNEQFF.

Here the CDR3 reads CASSIVDGRADTQYF. The chain couples TRBV7-2 to TRBJ2-3; TCRdb's D call of TRBD2 is untestable without DNA. CDR1 is SGHTA and CDR2 is FQGNSA in the germline V gene. This CDR3 region has 15 residues.

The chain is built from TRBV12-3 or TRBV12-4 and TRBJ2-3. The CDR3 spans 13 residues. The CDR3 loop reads CASTHWDTDTQYF.

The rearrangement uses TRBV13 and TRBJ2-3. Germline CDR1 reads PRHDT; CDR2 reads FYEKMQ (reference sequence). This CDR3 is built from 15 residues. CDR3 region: CASSLGRRAPDTQYF.

The CDR3 spells CASSLSGGANTGELFF. V and J are TRBV28 and TRBJ2-2; TCRdb selects TRBD1, and the lack of DNA leaves this call unchecked. Per germline, CDR1 MDHEN and CDR2 SYDVKM. This CDR3 has 16 residues.

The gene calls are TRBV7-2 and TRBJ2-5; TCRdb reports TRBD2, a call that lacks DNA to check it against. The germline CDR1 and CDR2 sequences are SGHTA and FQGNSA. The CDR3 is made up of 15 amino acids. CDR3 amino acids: CASSTQAGGRETQYF.

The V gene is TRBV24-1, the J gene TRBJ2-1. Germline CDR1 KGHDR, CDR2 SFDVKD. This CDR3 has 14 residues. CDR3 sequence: CATSDFRTNNEQFF.

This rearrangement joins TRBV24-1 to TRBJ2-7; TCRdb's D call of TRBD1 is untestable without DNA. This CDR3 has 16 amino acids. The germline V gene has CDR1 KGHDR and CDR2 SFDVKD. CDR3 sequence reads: CATSDPLAGDPYEQYF.

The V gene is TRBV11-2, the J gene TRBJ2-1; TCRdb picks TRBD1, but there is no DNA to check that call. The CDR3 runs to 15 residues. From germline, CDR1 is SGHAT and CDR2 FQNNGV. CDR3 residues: CASRKMGTSYNEQFF.

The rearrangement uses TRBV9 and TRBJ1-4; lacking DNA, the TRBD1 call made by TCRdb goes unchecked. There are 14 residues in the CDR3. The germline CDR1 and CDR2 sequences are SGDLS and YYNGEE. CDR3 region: CASSVGTVKEKLFF.